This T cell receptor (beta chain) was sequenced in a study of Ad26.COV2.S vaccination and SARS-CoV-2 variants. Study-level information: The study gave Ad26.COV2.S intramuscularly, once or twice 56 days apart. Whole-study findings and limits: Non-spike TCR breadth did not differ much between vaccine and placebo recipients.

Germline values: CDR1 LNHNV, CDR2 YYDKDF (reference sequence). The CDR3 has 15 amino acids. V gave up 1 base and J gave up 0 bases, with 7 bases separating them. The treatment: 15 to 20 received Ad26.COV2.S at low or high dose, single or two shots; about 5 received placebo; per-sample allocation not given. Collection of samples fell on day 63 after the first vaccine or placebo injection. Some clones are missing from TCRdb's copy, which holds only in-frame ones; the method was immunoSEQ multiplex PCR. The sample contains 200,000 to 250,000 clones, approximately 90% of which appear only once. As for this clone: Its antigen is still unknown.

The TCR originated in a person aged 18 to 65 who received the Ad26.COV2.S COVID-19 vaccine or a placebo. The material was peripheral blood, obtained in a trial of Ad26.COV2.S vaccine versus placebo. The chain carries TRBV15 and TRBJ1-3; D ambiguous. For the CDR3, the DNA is TGTGCCACCAGCAGAGGGACCGGCTCTGGAAACACCATATATTTT. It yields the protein CATSRGTGSGNTIYF.